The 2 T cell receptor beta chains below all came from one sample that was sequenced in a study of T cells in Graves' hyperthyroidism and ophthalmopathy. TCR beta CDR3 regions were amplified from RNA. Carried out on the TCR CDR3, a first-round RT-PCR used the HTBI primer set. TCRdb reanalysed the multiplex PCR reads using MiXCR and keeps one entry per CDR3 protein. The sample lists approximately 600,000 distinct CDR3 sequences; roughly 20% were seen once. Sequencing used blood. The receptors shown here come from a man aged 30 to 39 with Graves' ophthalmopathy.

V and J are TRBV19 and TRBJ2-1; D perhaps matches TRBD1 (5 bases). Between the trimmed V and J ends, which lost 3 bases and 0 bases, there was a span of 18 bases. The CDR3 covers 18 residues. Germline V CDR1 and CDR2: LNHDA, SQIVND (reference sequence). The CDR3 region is CASSMITGRRSSYNEQFF. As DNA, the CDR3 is TGTGCCAGTAGTATGATAACAGGTCGACGTAGCTCCTACAATGAGCAGTTCTTC.

This CDR3 reads CASSPWGKETQYF. The CDR3 DNA reads TGTGCCAGCTCACCTTGGGGCAAAGAGACCCAGTACTTC. The chain joins TRBV18 to TRBJ2-5; tentative D call: TRBD1 (5 bases). Trimming took 3 bases from V and 3 from J, leaving 8 bases between them. Germline CDR1 KGHSH, CDR2 LQKENI. CDR3 length: 13 residues. Drawing the rest from reference TRBV18 and TRBJ2-5, the complete variable domain is NAGVMQNPRHLVRRRGQEARLRCSPMKGHSHVYWYRQLPEEGLKFMVYLQKENIIDESGMPKERFSAEFPKEGPSILRIQQVVRGDSAAYFCASSPWGKETQYFGPGTRLLVL.